Described below is a single T cell receptor beta chain sequence and its context. This specimen belongs to a study of blood T cell repertoires in COVID-19. Turning to the study itself: The origin of the acute and convalescent COVID-19 samples was the United States, Italy and Spain.

Profiling relied on immunoSEQ multiplex PCR, and the TCRdb table lists in-frame clones only, not all of them. The sample contains approximately 300,000 clones, less than 85% of which appear only once. Participant ages covered roughly 18 to 90 years across around 22 US areas. Each participant's cohort was designated according to participant-reported clinical history. This TCR derives from a woman aged 30 to 39 who had been exposed to COVID-19. Sequenced: PBMCs or T cells enriched from blood (not recorded which).

DNA for the CDR3: TGTGCCAGTAGGAGTGGTCTCAGGGTTGGCGAGCAGTACTTC. Its protein product is CASRSGLRVGEQYF. The genes are TRBV19 and TRBJ2-7, with a possible D match to TRBD1 (5 bases). The length of the CDR3 is 14 residues. Trimming shortened V by 6 bases and J by 6 bases, and 18 bases separated the two germline ends. Germline V CDR1 and CDR2: LNHDA, SQIVND (reference sequence).